This T cell receptor (beta chain) derives from a study of cytomegalovirus exposure and HLA in healthy donors. Primers: 60 Vbeta forward and 13 Jbeta reverse. Only in-frame clones appear in the TCRdb table, and some are missing; sequencing was by immunoSEQ multiplex PCR. Here the sample spans 200,000 to 250,000 clones, over 75% being singletons. Notes on this clone: No antigen is known for it.

Study findings and constraints: Immune exposure was documented only through CMV serostatus. In a later analysis, a genetic analysis reported fewer productive-TCR N-insertions in an Asian-associated ancestry cluster than the cohort average. Some public TCRs appeared in many individuals, while most sequences were rare.

Material for sequencing was PBMCs. The TCR originated in a man in his late teens or twenties in good health and CMV-seronegative.

The chain's CDR3 is CASGQGNYEQYF. DNA of the CDR3: TGTGCCAGCGGACAGGGGAACTACGAGCAGTACTTC. The chain links TRBV19 to TRBJ2-7, with TRBD1 matching 9 bases. J lost 3 bases, V lost 9 bases, and 3 bases had no gene match. The V gene's germline CDR1 is LNHDA and CDR2 SQIVND (reference sequence). This CDR3 is 12 amino acids long.